This T cell receptor beta chain was sequenced for a study of regulatory T cells in long-lasting Graves disease. Investigators prepared the TCR beta libraries by applying iRepertoire HTBI primers and Arm-PCR of CDR3 regions. TCRdb reprocessed the multiplex PCR reads with MiXCR, giving one entry per CDR3 protein. Among 400,000 to 500,000 distinct CDR3 sequences listed, 12% to 15% were seen once. Time point of the sample: newly diagnosed GD, antithyroid drugs for less than 3 months. PBMCs provided the RNA from which the TCR library was made. An endocrinology department in Xi'an, China, recruited the patients. The peripheral blood volume drawn was about 10 milliliters, and it was collected into EDTA tubes. In germline, CDR1 is SGDLS, CDR2 YYNGEE. This CDR3 is 14 amino acids long. V lost 4 bases, J lost 4 bases, and 12 bases lay in between. In addition, the sample was reused for a study of T cells in Graves' hyperthyroidism and ophthalmopathy. That paper adds: The primer set for the first-round RT-PCR of the TCR CDR3 was HTBI.

This chain uses TRBV9 with TRBJ2-1; D is unresolved. The clonotype comes from a woman between 45 and 65 years old with Graves disease. Material: peripheral blood mononuclear cells (PBMCs), obtained at new diagnosis, from a patient treated with antithyroid drugs. The CDR3 region is CASSKTTGYNEQFF. The CDR3 DNA reads TGTGCCAGCAGCAAAACTACTGGGTACAATGAGCAGTTCTTC. The variable domain in full, completed from reference TRBV9 and TRBJ2-1, reads DSGVTQTPKHLITATGQRVTLRCSPRSGDLSVYWYQQSLDQGLQFLIQYYNGEERAKGNILERFSAQQFPDLHSELNLSSLELGDSALYFCASSKTTGYNEQFFGPGTRLTVL.